Ten or more counts support the clone carrying this T cell receptor (beta chain). Its antigen is unknown. Germline V gene lookup returns CDR1 SGDLS and CDR2 YYNGEE. The CDR3 extends over 17 amino acids. V was trimmed by 1 base and J by 4 bases, leaving 18 bases between them. A TCRbeta library incorporating unique molecular identifiers was prepared. Via MiXCR, TCRdb re-called the PCR reads, giving one row per CDR3 protein. The sample carries about 32,000 distinct CDR3 sequences, about 7% recorded once. These data come from a study of T-cell reconstitution after alpha-beta-depleted transplantation in children. Notes on the study in general: About two months after transplant, alpha-beta T cells reportedly came from several hundred expanded graft clones.

Sequencing was performed on peripheral blood, taken 60 days after TCRalphabeta/CD19-depleted stem cell transplant. The chain carries TRBV9 and TRBJ2-1; D may be TRBD2 (5 bases). This receptor was taken from a child under two years old who had a stem cell transplant for acute myeloid leukemia, so the T cells may come from the graft donor. For the CDR3, the DNA is TGTGCCAGCAGCGTACCCCTACAAGGCGGGCCATACAATGAGCAGTTCTTC. Protein sequence: CASSVPLQGGPYNEQFF.